The T cell receptor (beta chain) under discussion was sequenced for a study of T cell changes during pregnancy in multiple sclerosis. V shed 5 bases and J 4 bases; nucleotides not matched to a gene: 13. Germline CDR1 reads PRHDT; CDR2 reads FYEKMQ (reference sequence). CDR3 length: 17 residues. TCRdb's table, derived via immunoSEQ multiplex PCR, lists solely in-frame clones and lacks some. The sample yields around 70,000 clones, almost 95% seen once. The sample consisted of peripheral blood, taken before pregnancy. The clonotype was recovered from a female donor with multiple sclerosis, enrolled in a pregnancy study. The genes are TRBV13 and TRBJ2-3, with 9 bases matching TRBD2. The CDR3 spells CASSPYYGSGSPDTQYF. The CDR3 coding sequence is TGTGCCAGCAGCCCCTACTATGGTAGCGGGAGCCCAGATACGCAGTATTTT.